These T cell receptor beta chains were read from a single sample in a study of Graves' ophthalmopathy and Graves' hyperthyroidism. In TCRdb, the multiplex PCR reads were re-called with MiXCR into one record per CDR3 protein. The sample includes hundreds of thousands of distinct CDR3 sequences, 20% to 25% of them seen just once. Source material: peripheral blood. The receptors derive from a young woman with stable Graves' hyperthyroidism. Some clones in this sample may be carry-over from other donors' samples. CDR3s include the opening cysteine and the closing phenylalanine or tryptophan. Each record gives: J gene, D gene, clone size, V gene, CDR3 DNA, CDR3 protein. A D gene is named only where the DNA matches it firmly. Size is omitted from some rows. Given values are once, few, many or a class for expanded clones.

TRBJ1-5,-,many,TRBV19,TGTGCCAGTAGTATCGCCGGTCAGAATAGCAATCAGCCCCAGCATTTT,CASSIAGQNSNQPQHF
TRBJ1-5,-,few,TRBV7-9,TGTGCCAGCAGCTTAGGGGGGGCGAGGCAGCCCCAGCATTTT,CASSLGGARQPQHF
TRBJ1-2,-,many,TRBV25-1,TGTGCCAGCAGTCGGGACACAGCGGATGGCTACACCTTC,CASSRDTADGYTF
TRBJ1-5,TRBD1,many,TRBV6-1,TGTGCCAGCAATCAGGGACAGGGGGCTAATCGCAATCAGCCCCAGCATTTT,CASNQGQGANRNQPQHF
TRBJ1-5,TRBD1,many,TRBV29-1,TGCAGCGTTGGACAGGGAAACCAGCCCCAGCATTTT,CSVGQGNQPQHF
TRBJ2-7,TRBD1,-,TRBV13,TGTGCCAGCAGCTTAGGCCAATTGACAGGGGCGGACTACGAGCAGTACTTC,CASSLGQLTGADYEQYF
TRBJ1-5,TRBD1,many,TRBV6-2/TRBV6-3,TGTGCCAGCAGTTACTCAGCCGGACAGGGAGGACGTAGCAATCAGCCCCAGCATTTT,CASSYSAGQGGRSNQPQHF
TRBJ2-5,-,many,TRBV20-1,TGCAGTGCTAGAGTTGCACGGGCCCAAGAGACCCAGTACTTC,CSARVARAQETQYF
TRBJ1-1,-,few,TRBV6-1,TGTGCCAGTCAGAGGTCCCTAGGGACTGAAGCTTTCTTT,CASQRSLGTEAFF
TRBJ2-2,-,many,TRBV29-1,TGCAGCGTTGCAGGGGTAGGCACCGGGGAGCTGTTTTTT,CSVAGVGTGELFF
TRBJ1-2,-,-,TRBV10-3,TGTGCCATCAGTGAGTCGCAGGATTTTAACTATGGCTACACCTTC,CAISESQDFNYGYTF
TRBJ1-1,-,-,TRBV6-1,TGTGCCAGCACCTACCGGGCGGACGCTGAAGCTCTCTTT,CASTYRADAEALF
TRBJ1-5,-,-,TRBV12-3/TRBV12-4,TGTGCCAGCAGTTCGGGGGGGTACAATCAGCCCCAGCATTTT,CASSSGGYNQPQHF
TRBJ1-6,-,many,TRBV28,TGTGCCAGCAGTTTAAAGTGGGGGCCCCTCCACTTT,CASSLKWGPLHF
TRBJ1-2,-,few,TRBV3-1,TGTGCCAGCAGCCAAGACAGGGGAACGGGCTACACCTTC,CASSQDRGTGYTF
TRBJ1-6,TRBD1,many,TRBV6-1,TGTGCCAGCAGCCAAACGGGACAGGGGAATTCACCCCTCCACTTT,CASSQTGQGNSPLHF
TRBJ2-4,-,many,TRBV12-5,TGTGCTAGTGGTCAGGGACCTTCCGTTCCAGGAAACATTCAGTACTTC,CASGQGPSVPGNIQYF
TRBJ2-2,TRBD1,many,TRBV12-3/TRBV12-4,TGTGCCAGCAGGCCACTTACAGGGGCGAACACCGGGGAGCTGTTTTTT,CASRPLTGANTGELFF
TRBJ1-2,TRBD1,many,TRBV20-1,TGCAGTGCCCCGACAAGAAGCGGGACAGGGGTGGATGGCTACACCTTC,CSAPTRSGTGVDGYTF
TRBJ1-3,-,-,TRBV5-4,TGTGCCAGCAGCTTAGATAACGGCTCTGGAAACACCATATATTTT,CASSLDNGSGNTIYF
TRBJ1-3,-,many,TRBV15,TGTGCCACCAGCATCCCGAGGGGAACTGGAAACACCATATATTTT,CATSIPRGTGNTIYF
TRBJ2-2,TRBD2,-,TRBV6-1,TGTGCCAGCAGTGAAGACCAGCGGGAGTATATCGGGGAGCTGTTTTTT,CASSEDQREYIGELFF
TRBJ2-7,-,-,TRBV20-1,TGCAGTGCTAGAGCTCGGGACGGAGGCTACGAGCAGTACTTC,CSARARDGGYEQYF
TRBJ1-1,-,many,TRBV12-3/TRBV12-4,TGTGCCAGCAGTGAGCAGGGGCACCGAGCTTTCTTT,CASSEQGHRAFF
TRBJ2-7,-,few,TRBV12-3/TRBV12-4,TGTGCCAGCAGTTTACGGGGCTTCCACTACGAGCAGTACTTC,CASSLRGFHYEQYF
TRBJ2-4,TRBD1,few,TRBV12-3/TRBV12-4,TGTGCCAGCAGGAACCCCCGGGACAGACTTCTAGCCAAAAACATTAAGTACTTC,CASRNPRDRLLAKNIKYF
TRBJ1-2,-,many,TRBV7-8,TGTGCCAGCAGCTTACAGGGAGGAGATGGCTACACCTTC,CASSLQGGDGYTF
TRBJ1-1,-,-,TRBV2,TGTGCCAGCAGTAATCCGTACAGTACCACTGAAGCTTTCTTT,CASSNPYSTTEAFF
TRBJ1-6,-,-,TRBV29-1,TGCAGCGCCCAACAGGGATTTAATTCACCCCTCCACTTT,CSAQQGFNSPLHF
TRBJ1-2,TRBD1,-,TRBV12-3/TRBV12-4,TGTGCCAGCAGCCTCGACAGGGGCTACGGTGGCTACACCTTC,CASSLDRGYGGYTF
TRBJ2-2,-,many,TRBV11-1,TGTGCCAGCAGCTCCCCCCAGTCGTGGAGGCCGGGGAGCGGGGAGCTGTTTTTT,CASSSPQSWRPGSGELFF
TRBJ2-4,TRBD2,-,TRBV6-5,TGTGCCAGCAGTTACGAACTAGCGGCAGCCAAAAACATTCAGTACTTC,CASSYELAAAKNIQYF
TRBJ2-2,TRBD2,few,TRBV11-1,TGTGCCAGCAGCCCGCGACCGGGACTAGCGTTGAACACCGGGGAGCTGTTTTTT,CASSPRPGLALNTGELFF
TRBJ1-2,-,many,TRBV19,TGTGCCACCAGGGAGAGCCGGGTTTATGGCTACACCTTC,CATRESRVYGYTF
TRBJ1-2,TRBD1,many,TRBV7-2,TGTGCCAGCAGCCAACGGACAGGCGAACCTTATGGCTACACCTTC,CASSQRTGEPYGYTF
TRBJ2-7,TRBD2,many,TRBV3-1,TGTGCCAGCACCCAGCGGGGTGCATCCTACGAGCAGTACTTC,CASTQRGASYEQYF
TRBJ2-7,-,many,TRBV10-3,TGTGCCATCAGTGTGGGCGGGGTGTCCTACGAGCAGTACTTC,CAISVGGVSYEQYF
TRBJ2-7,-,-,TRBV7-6,TGTGCCAGCAGCTCGGGGCCGACAGGGAGGGACGAGCAGTACTTC,CASSSGPTGRDEQYF
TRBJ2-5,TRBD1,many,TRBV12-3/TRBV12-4,TGTGCCAGCAGTCCACAGGGGGACGAGACCCAGTACTTC,CASSPQGDETQYF
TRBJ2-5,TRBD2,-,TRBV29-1,TGCAGCTCCAGCCGGGGGGAATGGGAGACCCAGTACTTC,CSSSRGEWETQYF
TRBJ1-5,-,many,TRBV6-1,TGTGCCGCCGGCAGGGATAAGCCCCAGCATTTT,CAAGRDKPQHF
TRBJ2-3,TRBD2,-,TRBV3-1,TGTGCCAGCGGGACTAGAGGATCAGGTACGCAGTATTTT,CASGTRGSGTQYF
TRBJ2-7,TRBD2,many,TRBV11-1,TGTGCCAGCAGCTTAGTTATCGTGACTAGCGGCTCCTACGAGCAGTACTTC,CASSLVIVTSGSYEQYF
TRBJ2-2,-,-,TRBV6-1,TGTGCCAGCAGTGAACCGGGACTGCGGCACACCGGGGAGCTGTTTTTT,CASSEPGLRHTGELFF